The 23 T cell receptor beta chains in this list originate from one sample, sequenced in a study of prognosis after radiotherapy for stage I lung cancer. The study amplified the TCR beta CDR3 region from genomic DNA. This amplification was carried out by two rounds of multiplex PCR. Individual primers that were specific to each TRBV and TRBJ gene served in first-round PCR. From the multiplex PCR reads, TCRdb called clonotypes with MiXCR, one entry per CDR3 protein. This table holds some 36,000 distinct CDR3 sequences, around 22% found once. The sequencing here drew on PBMCs, taken before or after stereotactic body radiation therapy (not recorded which). The receptor source for this set is a donor over 45 with non-small cell lung cancer.

The chain links TRBV28 to TRBJ2-7; D is ambiguous. The CDR3 runs 12 residues. Germline V lookup: CDR1 MDHEN, CDR2 SYDVKM. V was shortened by 3 bases and J by 10 bases, with 13 bases between the two germline ends. CDR3 coding DNA: TGTGCCAGCAGTTTTGGGTTGGGGTATCAGTACTTC. It encodes CASSFGLGYQYF.

This clonotype was counted between two and nine times. The chain is built from TRBV18 and TRBJ1-1; D is perhaps TRBD1 (5 bases). V was clipped by 3 bases and J by 0 bases, with 11 bases between them. The CDR3 extends over 15 amino acids. Germline V gene data show CDR1 as KGHSH and CDR2 as LQKENI. This CDR3 is CASSPGGGLNTEAFF. Here the CDR3 DNA reads TGTGCCAGCTCACCTGGTGGGGGTCTGAACACTGAAGCTTTCTTT.

The chain employs TRBV6-1 and TRBJ1-6; 7 bases are shared with TRBD1. This CDR3 is 15 amino acids long. Germline loops: CDR1 MNHNS, CDR2 SASEGT. J was trimmed by 9 bases and V by 4 bases; bases with no gene match: 9. CDR3 loop: CASSVLDRSASPLHF. In DNA form, the CDR3 reads TGTGCCAGCAGTGTCCTGGACAGGTCGGCTTCACCCCTCCACTTT.

This clonotype was seen more than once but under ten times. A much larger clone differs by one base, so this may be a read error. V is TRBV20-1 and J is TRBJ1-5; possible D gene TRBD1, 5 bases. Germline loops: CDR1 DFQATT, CDR2 SNEGSKA (reference sequence). This CDR3 has 15 residues. CDR3 in amino acids: CSARVAGYPNQPRHF. The CDR3 DNA reads as TGCAGTGCTAGAGTGGCAGGGTATCCCAATCAGCCCCGGCATTTT.

This clonotype was found many times. The rearrangement uses TRBV27 and TRBJ2-7; 10 nucleotides line up with TRBD1. Germline loops: CDR1 MNHEY, CDR2 SMNVEV (reference sequence). The CDR3 covers 16 residues. The V gene end was trimmed by 1 base and the J gene end by 1 base; junction bases not matched to a gene: 4. CDR3 DNA: TGTGCCAGCAGTTTATTGGGACAGGGGAGGTCCTACGAGCAGTACTTC. This sequence encodes CASSLLGQGRSYEQYF.

About this clonotype: One junction end disagrees with the germline gene, perhaps due to a read error. V is TRBV28 and J is TRBJ2-6; possible D gene TRBD1, 7 bases. The germline gives CDR1 MDHEN, CDR2 SYDVKM. The CDR3 is made up of 16 amino acids. CDR3 sequence: CASIRQGGMWADVLTF. In nucleotides, the CDR3 is TGTGCCAGCATACGTCAGGGGGGAATGTGGGCCGACGTCCTGACTTTC.

To note about this clonotype: A far larger clone is just one base off, so this is likely a read error. The J gene is TRBJ1-2, the V gene TRBV6-4, with D perhaps TRBD1 (6 bases). The germline CDR1 and CDR2 sequences are MRHNA and SNTAGT. The CDR3 covers 18 residues. For the CDR3, the DNA is TGTGCCAGCAGTTACTCAAACCCCTCGACAGGAGCCTTGTGTGGCTACACCTTC. It yields the protein CASSYSNPSTGALCGYTF.

This clonotype came up many times. The chain employs TRBV27 and TRBJ1-5, with 8 positions matching TRBD1. Germline V gene lookup returns CDR1 MNHEY and CDR2 SMNVEV (reference sequence). V dropped 2 bases and J dropped 7; count of bases not matched to a gene: 4. The CDR3 runs to 14 residues. In DNA form, the CDR3 reads TGTGCCAGCAGTTTACAGGGGGCTAAGCAGCCCCAGCATTTT. Translation: CASSLQGAKQPQHF.

Notes on this clonotype: A read error may explain this, as a much larger clone is one base away. The chain couples TRBV25-1 to TRBJ2-7; 7 nucleotides match TRBD1. The germline V gene has CDR1 MGHDK and CDR2 SYGVNS. The length of the CDR3 is 14 residues. V trimming: 6 bases; J trimming: 3 bases; junction bases outside the gene matches: 8. The CDR3 here is CASREPGQIYEQYF. In DNA form, the CDR3 reads TGTGCCAGCAGAGAACCGGGACAGATCTACGAGCAGTACTTC.

This clonotype was seen ten or more times. V usage is TRBV12-3 or TRBV12-4 and J usage is TRBJ2-2; D is uncertain. The CDR3 runs to 15 residues. V lost 3 bases to trimming and J lost 1 base, with 9 bases between them. CDR3 region: CASSFRPGNTGELFF. The CDR3 nucleotides are TGTGCCAGCAGTTTTCGCCCCGGGAACACCGGGGAGCTGTTTTTT.

The sample holds one count of this clonotype. A much larger clone is a single base away; this may be a read error. The rearrangement links TRBV6-2 or TRBV6-3 to TRBJ2-7; D might be TRBD2 (5 bases). The CDR3 is 12 amino acids. CDR1 and CDR2 (germline): MNHEY, SVGEGT. The CDR3 is CRSRRGSYEHYF. CDR3 nucleotide sequence: TGCCGCTCCCGTCGGGGTTCCTACGAGCACTACTTC.

At least ten counts were recorded for this clonotype. The chain links TRBV5-1 to TRBJ1-6; D gene ambiguous. This CDR3 is 14 amino acids long. Germline CDR1 reads SGHRS; CDR2 reads YFSETQ. V lost 4 bases and J 7 bases, leaving 12 bases between the germline ends. The CDR3 here is CASSEDSRNSPLHF. Here the CDR3 DNA reads TGCGCCAGCAGCGAGGACTCGAGAAATTCACCCCTCCACTTT.

In the case of this clonotype: Its ends do not fully match the called genes, so a read error is possible. The gene calls are TRBV28 and TRBJ1-2; 8 bases match TRBD1. The CDR3 runs 17 residues. Per germline, CDR1 MDHEN and CDR2 SYDVKM. The CDR3 here is CASSLLKTGQVARGYTF. The CDR3 DNA reads TGTGCAAGCAGTTTACTTAAAACGGGACAGGTCGCGCGCGGCTACACCTTC.

This rearrangement joins TRBV5-1 to TRBJ2-2; tentatively, D is TRBD2 (5 bases). CDR1 is SGHRS and CDR2 is YFSETQ in the germline V gene. Between the trimmed V and J ends, which lost 5 bases and 5 bases, there was a span of 16 bases. The CDR3 has 15 residues. The CDR3, as DNA: TGCGCCAGCAGAGACGGGGTTAGGTTTACCGGGGAGCTGTTTTTT. This translates into CASRDGVRFTGELFF.

The sample holds many counts of this clonotype. V gene TRBV19 combines with J gene TRBJ1-1; D remains unclear. Deletions cut 4 bases from V and 8 bases from J, with 8 bases between. CDR1 is LNHDA and CDR2 is SQIVND in the germline V gene (reference sequence). This CDR3 is 11 amino acids long. In DNA form, the CDR3 reads TGTGCCAGTAGTACCTCGCTAGAAGCTTTCTTT. It encodes CASSTSLEAFF.

This clonotype was observed at least ten times. The rearrangement links TRBV20-1 to TRBJ2-3; possible D gene TRBD2, 6 bases. Deletions cut 5 bases from V and 7 bases from J, with 16 bases between. CDR1 is DFQATT, CDR2 SNEGSKA, per germline (reference sequence). This CDR3 spans 13 amino acids. The CDR3 region is CSAVGGADNTQYF. The DNA for the CDR3 is TGCAGTGCTGTGGGCGGGGCCGACAATACGCAGTATTTT.

This clonotype was picked up many times. The chain recombines TRBV4-2 with TRBJ2-7; 8 bases map to TRBD2. V was clipped by 1 base and J by 7 bases; unmatched bases: 12. CDR3 length equals 16 residues. The germline V gene encodes CDR1 LGHNA and CDR2 YNFKEQ. The CDR3: CASSQGRSGRTREQYF. The CDR3 DNA reads TGTGCCAGCAGCCAAGGGAGGAGCGGGAGAACGAGAGAGCAGTACTTC.

Worth noting for this clonotype: This likely reflects a read error, since a far larger clone is one base away. The chain carries TRBV6-4 and TRBJ1-6; D might be TRBD1 (5 bases). The CDR3 consists of 14 residues. The V gene's germline CDR1 is MRHNA and CDR2 SNTAGT. Between the trimmed V and J ends, which lost 8 bases and 4 bases, there was a span of 12 bases. CDR3 loop: CASFAGPYNSPLHF. CDR3 DNA: TGTGCCAGCTTTGCGGGGCCGTATAATTCACCCCTCCACTTT.

This clonotype was seen a few times. It may be a read error: a sequence one base away is much more abundant. The chain joins TRBV6-5 to TRBJ2-7; D remains ambiguous. Germline CDR1 MNHEY, CDR2 SVGAGI. The ends were cut back, 2 bases at V and 4 bases at J, with 6 bases in the middle. The CDR3 length is 12 residues. The CDR3 DNA follows: TGTGCCAGCAGTTACGACCGGTACGAGCAGTACTTC. Residues: CASSYDRYEQYF.

This clonotype was counted many times. This chain links TRBV5-1 with TRBJ2-5, with D perhaps matching TRBD2 (6 bases). V dropped 7 bases and J dropped 1 base, with 14 bases sitting between them. Looked up from germline, CDR1 is SGHRS and CDR2 is YFSETQ. The CDR3 length is 14 residues. CDR3 sequence: CASRWRGSQETQYF. In DNA, the CDR3 is TGCGCCAGCCGTTGGAGGGGCAGCCAAGAGACCCAGTACTTC.

This clonotype was seen just once. A much larger clone is a single base away; this may be a read error. This rearrangement joins TRBV29-1 to TRBJ2-3, with 8 nucleotides matching TRBD1. CDR3 size: 14 residues. Germline CDR1 SQVTM, CDR2 ANQGSEA. CDR3 DNA: TGCAGCGTCGGGACAGGAAGCTCCACATATACGCAGTATTTT. Translation gives CSVGTGSSTYTQYF.

This clonotype was recorded many times. J is TRBJ2-5 and V is TRBV5-1; a weak D match, TRBD1 (6 bases). Germline CDR1 and CDR2: SGHRS and YFSETQ. The V and J ends lost 0 bases and 0 bases respectively, with 12 bases between them. This CDR3 has 16 amino acids. This chain's CDR3 is CASSLAVRTDQETQYF. CDR3 in DNA: TGCGCCAGCAGCTTGGCAGTGCGGACAGACCAAGAGACCCAGTACTTC.

This clonotype was recorded many times. V and J are TRBV7-9 and TRBJ2-1; 15 bases line up with TRBD2. The CDR3 is 17 amino acids. The germline V gene encodes CDR1 SEHNR and CDR2 FQNEAQ (reference sequence). V lost 5 bases and J lost 6; bases outside the gene matches: 8. The CDR3 DNA reads TGTGCCAGCAGCCTTAGGACTAGCGGGAGGGCGTTCAATGAGCAGTTCTTC. This gives the protein CASSLRTSGRAFNEQFF.